This T cell receptor beta chain originates from a study of blood T cell repertoires in COVID-19. Study-level background: Researchers got acute and convalescent COVID-19 samples from the United States, Italy and Spain.

This clone was observed a single time. V was pared by 2 bases and J by 1 base, with 9 bases between. CDR3 length: 15 residues. Germline V gives CDR1 SGHKS, CDR2 YYEKEE (reference sequence). As handled by the study authors: Nucleated cell counts were estimated from reference gene primer amplification. Some clones are missing from TCRdb's copy, which holds only in-frame ones; the method was immunoSEQ multiplex PCR. That table supplies the V and J calls and clone size; D and trimming were determined from the DNA. Of about 200,000 clones listed, about 90% were seen once; the top ten hold more than 0.7%. The sequence derives from a woman in her 70s with acute or convalescent COVID-19. The gene calls are TRBV5-5 and TRBJ2-2; weak D call: TRBD2 (6 bases). Sequencing was performed on peripheral blood. The CDR3 DNA is TGTGCCAGCAGCTTACCTAGCGAGAACACCGGGGAGCTGTTTTTT. It yields the protein CASSLPSENTGELFF. Supplemented by reference TRBV5-5 and TRBJ2-2, the full variable domain reads DAGVTQSPTHLIKTRGQQVTLRCSPISGHKSVSWYQQVLGQGPQFIFQYYEKEERGRGNFPDRFSARQFPNYSSELNVNALLLGDSALYLCASSLPSENTGELFFGEGSRLTVL.